What follows are 20 T cell receptor beta chains derived from one specimen sequenced in a study of T cell responses to AZD1222 COVID-19 vaccine. This table comes from immunoSEQ multiplex PCR, and its TCRdb copy is limited to in-frame clones, with some not included. The table shows approximately 170,000 clones, with around nine tenths occurring only once. The specimen was peripheral blood, collected 28 days after the second AZD1222 dose. Receptors were obtained from an adult who received the AZD1222 COVID-19 vaccine.

The J gene is TRBJ1-1, the V gene TRBV2; no clear D. Between the trimmed V and J ends, which lost 7 bases and 0 bases, there was a span of 15 bases. CDR1 and CDR2 from the germline V gene are SNHLY and FYNNEI. The CDR3 runs to 15 residues. CDR3 DNA sequence: TGTGCCAGCACCGAAACACCAGGTATGAACACTGAAGCTTTCTTT. This codes for CASTETPGMNTEAFF.

This chain connects TRBV28 to TRBJ1-1, with TRBD1 identical over 7 bases. CDR3 size: 16 residues. The germline V gene has CDR1 MDHEN and CDR2 SYDVKM. After removal of 3 bases from V and 5 bases from J, the junction contained 12 bases not matched to a gene. The CDR3 is CASSLTPGGGGTEAFF. CDR3 in DNA: TGTGCCAGCAGTTTGACCCCCGGAGGGGGCGGTACTGAAGCTTTCTTT.

CDR3 region: CASSPFVTVNEKLFF. CDR3 nucleotide sequence: TGTGCCAGCTCACCATTCGTGACAGTTAATGAAAAACTGTTTTTT. The chain combines TRBV18 with TRBJ1-4; a possible D gene is TRBD1 (5 bases). The germline V and J ends were trimmed by 2 bases and 4 bases, with 11 bases remaining between them. CDR1 is KGHSH and CDR2 is LQKENI in the germline V gene. CDR3 size: 15 residues.

This chain connects TRBV2 to TRBJ2-3; 7 bases are shared with TRBD1. The V gene's germline CDR1 is SNHLY and CDR2 FYNNEI. V shed 8 bases, J shed 0 bases, and the junction held 5 bases outside the gene matches. The CDR3 loop spans 14 amino acids. The CDR3 spells CASRTGLSTDTQYF. The CDR3 DNA reads as TGTGCCAGCCGGACAGGCCTTAGCACAGATACGCAGTATTTT.

This clone was recorded only once. This sequence joins TRBV4-2 and TRBJ2-7, with a tentative D call TRBD1 (5 bases). The CDR3 loop spans 16 amino acids. Germline V gene lookup returns CDR1 LGHNA and CDR2 YNFKEQ. The ends were cut back, 0 bases at V and 1 base at J, with 13 bases in the middle. CDR3 loop: CASSQDLSDKSYEQYF. CDR3 sequence (DNA): TGTGCCAGCAGCCAAGATTTGTCGGACAAGTCCTACGAGCAGTACTTC.

This CDR3 is CASSFWERETQYF. The CDR3 DNA sequence: TGTGCCAGCAGTTTCTGGGAAAGAGAGACCCAGTACTTC. V and J are TRBV12-3 or TRBV12-4 and TRBJ2-5; the D is unclear. CDR3 size: 13 residues. Trimming shortened V by 3 bases and J by 4 bases, and 9 bases separated the two germline ends.

The CDR3 region is CASSSTWRVGTEAFF. Here the CDR3 DNA reads TGTGCCAGCAGTTCAACGTGGAGGGTGGGCACTGAAGCTTTCTTT. The chain recombines TRBV7-9 with TRBJ1-1; D gene unclear. Per germline, CDR1 SEHNR and CDR2 FQNEAQ (reference sequence). This CDR3 is built from 15 residues. V gave up 6 bases and J gave up 4 bases, with 18 bases separating them.

The rearrangement links TRBV5-4 to TRBJ1-5; a weak D match, TRBD1 (6 bases). The V end lost 1 base, the J end lost 4 bases, and 12 bases lay between the germline ends. The CDR3 consists of 15 residues. Germline V lookup: CDR1 SGHNT, CDR2 YYREEE (reference sequence). The CDR3 region is CASSLWGAGNQPQHF. DNA for the CDR3: TGTGCCAGCAGCTTGTGGGGGGCGGGGAATCAGCCCCAGCATTTT.

The chain couples TRBV19 to TRBJ2-7, with 7 bases identical to TRBD1. V shed 3 bases and J 2 bases; nucleotides not matched to a gene: 4. The germline V gene encodes CDR1 LNHDA and CDR2 SQIVND (reference sequence). CDR3 size: 14 residues. In DNA form, the CDR3 reads TGTGCCAGTAGTATGAGACAGGGCCCCTACGAGCAGTACTTC. Its translation: CASSMRQGPYEQYF.

CDR3 coding DNA: TGTGCTAGTGGTTCCAGCTCCTACGAGCAGTACTTC. It is translated as CASGSSSYEQYF. The V call is TRBV12-5, the J call TRBJ2-7; unclear D gene. The V end was cut by 4 bases, the J end by 0 bases, with 4 bases between. Germline CDR1 LGHNT, CDR2 FRNRAP. The CDR3 is made up of 12 amino acids. Full variable domain (missing parts from reference TRBV12-5 and TRBJ2-7): DARVTQTPRHKVTEMGQEVTMRCQPILGHNTVFWYRQTMMQGLELLAYFRNRAPLDDSGMPKDRFSAEMPDATLATLKIQPSEPRDSAVYFCASGSSSYEQYFGPGTRLTVT.

The chain is built from TRBV5-5 and TRBJ2-6; D is possibly TRBD1 or TRBD2 (5 bases each). Trimming left V 4 bases short and J 3 bases short, with 11 bases between. CDR3 length: 15 amino acids. Germline CDR1 SGHKS, CDR2 YYEKEE (reference sequence). The chain's CDR3 is CASSLGVYGANVLTF. As DNA, the CDR3 is TGTGCCAGCAGCCTGGGGGTGTATGGGGCCAACGTCCTGACTTTC.

In DNA, the CDR3 is TGCAGCGCCGCGGTGGGGGGGCGACGATCCTATGGCTACACCTTC. It encodes CSAAVGGRRSYGYTF. This sequence joins TRBV29-1 and TRBJ1-2, with a weak D call TRBD1 (6 bases). Trimming left V 7 bases short and J 4 bases short, with 22 bases between. This CDR3 spans 15 amino acids. Germline loops: CDR1 SQVTM, CDR2 ANQGSEA.

The DNA of the CDR3 is TGTGCCAGCAGCTCCCAGGGGATGTGGTATGGCTACACCTTC. Its translation: CASSSQGMWYGYTF. The J gene is TRBJ1-2, the V gene TRBV5-4, with D possibly TRBD1 on 6 matching bases. The CDR3 runs 14 residues. Germline-derived CDR1 and CDR2 are SGHNT and YYREEE (reference sequence). Trimming removed 3 bases from V and 5 bases from J, with 14 bases in between.

The chain carries TRBV7-7 and TRBJ1-4; D remains ambiguous. V gave up 2 bases and J gave up 7 bases, with 8 bases separating them. Germline CDR1 SSHAT, CDR2 FNYEAQ (reference sequence). The CDR3 totals 13 residues. The CDR3 spells CASSLKGREKLFF. In nucleotides, the CDR3 is TGTGCCAGCAGCTTAAAGGGCCGTGAAAAACTGTTTTTT.

The V gene is TRBV6-4, the J gene TRBJ2-6; 9 nucleotides align to TRBD1. This CDR3 is built from 16 residues. CDR1 is MRHNA, CDR2 SNTAGT, per germline. Trimming removed 5 bases from V and 4 bases from J; junction bases left unmatched: 6. CDR3 nucleotide sequence: TGTGCCAGCAGTCGAGGGACAGGGCCCGGGGCCAACGTCCTGACTTTC. Translation: CASSRGTGPGANVLTF.

CDR3 bases: TGTGCCAGCAGTACAACAAGGAGCACTGAAGCTTTCTTT. Protein: CASSTTRSTEAFF. V and J are TRBV7-2 and TRBJ1-1; unclear D gene. CDR1 SGHTA and CDR2 FQGNSA come from the germline V gene. The CDR3 is made up of 13 amino acids. V was clipped by 6 bases and J by 4 bases, with 12 bases between them.

The J gene is TRBJ1-4, the V gene TRBV27, with a possible D match to TRBD1 (5 bases). The CDR3 contains 15 residues. CDR1 and CDR2 (germline): MNHEY, SMNVEV (reference sequence). Trimming took off 4 bases at V and 5 bases at J, with 14 bases between the two ends. In nucleotides, the CDR3 is TGTGCCAGCAGTTCATACTCCGGGACGAATGAAAAACTGTTTTTT. Its translation is CASSSYSGTNEKLFF.

This clone was picked up one time. The rearrangement links TRBV6-4 to TRBJ2-3; 10 bases agree with TRBD2. This CDR3 region has 14 residues. The ends lost 6 bases at V and 1 base at J; junction bases unmatched: 1. Germline-derived CDR1 and CDR2 are MRHNA and SNTAGT. DNA for the CDR3: TGTGCCAGCAGCCTAGCGGGGGGCACAGATACGCAGTATTTT. Its protein is CASSLAGGTDTQYF.

V is TRBV5-4 and J is TRBJ1-3, with 8 bases matching TRBD1. The CDR3 runs to 16 residues. V lost 0 bases, J lost 0 bases, and 2 bases stayed unmatched. Germline-derived CDR1 and CDR2 are SGHNT and YYREEE (reference sequence). The DNA of the CDR3 is TGTGCCAGCAGCTTGGGTGGACAGGGCTCTGGAAACACCATATATTTT. Its translation is CASSLGGQGSGNTIYF.

V gene TRBV12-5 combines with J gene TRBJ2-1; 12 bases line up with TRBD2. Germline assignment: CDR1 LGHNT and CDR2 FRNRAP. The J segment lost 0 bases and the V segment lost 5 bases, leaving 11 bases of the junction unmatched. The CDR3 covers 19 residues. The CDR3 is CASGTPGLAGVSSYNEQFF. CDR3 nucleotides: TGTGCTAGTGGTACCCCGGGACTAGCGGGTGTGAGCTCCTACAATGAGCAGTTCTTC.